These T cell receptor beta chains were read from a single sample in a study of cytomegalovirus exposure and HLA in healthy donors. Libraries were prepared by immunoSEQ multiplex PCR; TCRdb keeps only in-frame clonotypes and omits some of them. The repertoire holds 99,000 or so clones, with roughly 79% as singletons. Sequencing input: PBMCs. The source is a man in his forties in good health and CMV-seronegative. The CDR3 runs from the conserved cysteine through the conserved F or W. The D gene is left open where the match is weak. Not every row has a clone size; where given, it reads once, few, many or a size class.

CDR3 protein: CASSLGGDGNSPLHF
CDR3 DNA: TGTGCCAGCAGCTTAGGCGGGGATGGTAATTCACCCCTCCACTTT
J gene: TRBJ1-6
V gene: TRBV7-9
clone size: .
D gene: .

CDR3 protein: CASSPRIRQSHANYGYTF
CDR3 DNA: TGTGCCAGCAGCCCCCGCATTCGACAGAGCCACGCTAACTATGGCTACACCTTC
J gene: TRBJ1-2
V gene: TRBV11-1
clone size: .
D gene: .

CDR3 protein: CASSLDLRGGNYGQYF
CDR3 DNA: TGCGCCAGCAGCTTGGACCTACGAGGGGGAAATTACGGGCAGTACTTC
J gene: TRBJ2-7
V gene: TRBV5-1
clone size: .
D gene: .

CDR3 protein: CASSEQDLGHYGYTF
CDR3 DNA: TGTGCCAGCAGTGAGCAAGACTTGGGGCACTATGGCTACACCTTC
J gene: TRBJ1-2
V gene: TRBV6-1
clone size: .
D gene: .

CDR3 protein: CASSPQGNTGELFF
CDR3 DNA: TGCGCCAGCAGCCCTCAGGGGAACACCGGGGAGCTGTTTTTT
J gene: TRBJ2-2
V gene: TRBV4-1
clone size: .
D gene: .

CDR3 protein: CASSRPGRRPESGYTF
CDR3 DNA: TGCGCCAGCAGCCGCCCTGGTAGGCGGCCGGAGAGTGGCTACACCTTC
J gene: TRBJ1-2
V gene: TRBV4-1
clone size: few
D gene: .

CDR3 protein: CASSNRTGHQPQHF
CDR3 DNA: TGTGCCAGCAGCAACCGGACAGGGCATCAGCCCCAGCATTTT
J gene: TRBJ1-5
V gene: TRBV7-2
clone size: .
D gene: TRBD1

CDR3 protein: CASSLAGGGYNEQFF
CDR3 DNA: TGTGCCAGCAGCTTGGCGGGGGGGGGATACAATGAGCAGTTCTTC
J gene: TRBJ2-1
V gene: TRBV5-6
clone size: once
D gene: TRBD2

CDR3 protein: CAISESAGGSSYEQYF
CDR3 DNA: TGTGCCATCAGTGAGTCGGCAGGGGGAAGCTCCTACGAGCAGTACTTC
J gene: TRBJ2-7
V gene: TRBV10-3
clone size: .
D gene: TRBD1

CDR3 protein: CASSLLTGRGANVLTF
CDR3 DNA: TGTGCCAGCAGTTTATTGACAGGGAGAGGGGCCAACGTCCTGACTTTC
J gene: TRBJ2-6
V gene: TRBV28
clone size: .
D gene: TRBD1

CDR3 protein: CASSSFAYNSPLHF
CDR3 DNA: TGTGCCAGCAGCAGTTTTGCGTATAATTCACCCCTCCACTTT
J gene: TRBJ1-6
V gene: TRBV14
clone size: .
D gene: .

CDR3 protein: CSAAASGNTIYF
CDR3 DNA: TGCAGCGCCGCGGCCTCTGGAAACACCATATATTTT
J gene: TRBJ1-3
V gene: TRBV29-1
clone size: .
D gene: .

CDR3 protein: CASVAAGGPYNEQFF
CDR3 DNA: TGTGCCAGCGTCGCGGCGGGGGGGCCCTACAATGAGCAGTTCTTC
J gene: TRBJ2-1
V gene: TRBV2
clone size: few
D gene: TRBD2

CDR3 protein: CASTPGQGVYEQYF
CDR3 DNA: TGTGCCAGCACCCCGGGACAGGGAGTTTACGAGCAGTACTTC
J gene: TRBJ2-7
V gene: TRBV6-6
clone size: few
D gene: TRBD1

CDR3 protein: CASSLGTGAFINEQYF
CDR3 DNA: TGTGCCAGTAGTCTGGGGACAGGCGCCTTCATCAACGAGCAGTACTTC
J gene: TRBJ2-7
V gene: TRBV19
clone size: .
D gene: TRBD1

CDR3 protein: CASTRSSTIGANVLTF
CDR3 DNA: TGTGCCAGCACCCGTAGTTCTACGATAGGGGCCAACGTCCTGACTTTC
J gene: TRBJ2-6
V gene: TRBV11-3
clone size: few
D gene: .

CDR3 protein: CASSEQALSYEQYF
CDR3 DNA: TGTGCCAGCAGTGAGCAGGCCCTCTCCTACGAGCAGTACTTC
J gene: TRBJ2-7
V gene: TRBV27
clone size: few
D gene: .

CDR3 protein: CASSTDRENGYTF
CDR3 DNA: TGTGCCAGCAGCACCGACAGGGAAAATGGCTACACCTTC
J gene: TRBJ1-2
V gene: TRBV6-6
clone size: .
D gene: TRBD1

CDR3 protein: CASSVGSRIAYGYTF
CDR3 DNA: TGTGCCAGCAGCGTCGGGTCGAGAATTGCCTATGGCTACACCTTC
J gene: TRBJ1-2
V gene: TRBV9
clone size: .
D gene: .

CDR3 protein: CASSYGTGSLTEKLFF
CDR3 DNA: TGTGCCAGCAGCTACGGGACAGGTTCGTTGACCGAAAAACTGTTTTTT
J gene: TRBJ1-4
V gene: TRBV6-5
clone size: .
D gene: TRBD1

CDR3 protein: CASSDRQGTEAFF
CDR3 DNA: TGTGCCAGCAGTGACCGACAGGGGACTGAAGCTTTCTTT
J gene: TRBJ1-1
V gene: TRBV6-1
clone size: .
D gene: TRBD1

CDR3 protein: CASSGQGGNQPQHF
CDR3 DNA: TGTGCCAGCAGCGGACAGGGTGGGAATCAGCCCCAGCATTTT
J gene: TRBJ1-5
V gene: TRBV7-9
clone size: .
D gene: TRBD1

CDR3 protein: CASSLTGYEQYF
CDR3 DNA: TGCGCCAGCAGCTTGACAGGCTACGAGCAGTACTTC
J gene: TRBJ2-7
V gene: TRBV5-1
clone size: once
D gene: .

CDR3 protein: CASSLGTGSYEQYF
CDR3 DNA: TGTGCCAGCAGTTTAGGGACAGGGTCCTACGAGCAGTACTTC
J gene: TRBJ2-7
V gene: TRBV27
clone size: .
D gene: TRBD1

CDR3 protein: CASSQDFSRTGEAFF
CDR3 DNA: TGCGCCAGCAGCCAAGATTTCAGCAGAACAGGTGAAGCTTTCTTT
J gene: TRBJ1-1
V gene: TRBV4-3
clone size: .
D gene: .

CDR3 protein: CASNPSRGLTDTQYF
CDR3 DNA: TGTGCCAGCAACCCCAGCAGGGGGCTGACAGATACGCAGTATTTT
J gene: TRBJ2-3
V gene: TRBV28
clone size: .
D gene: TRBD1

CDR3 protein: CASSTVLDNEQFF
CDR3 DNA: TGTGCCAGCAGCACAGTCCTGGACAATGAGCAGTTCTTC
J gene: TRBJ2-1
V gene: TRBV5-4
clone size: few
D gene: .

CDR3 protein: CASSLGGKADSPLHF
CDR3 DNA: TGTGCCAGCAGCTTGGGTGGGAAAGCGGATTCACCCCTCCACTTT
J gene: TRBJ1-6
V gene: TRBV5-8
clone size: few
D gene: .

CDR3 protein: CASSFGVGVDEQFF
CDR3 DNA: TGTGCCAGCAGTTTTGGGGTAGGGGTGGATGAGCAGTTCTTC
J gene: TRBJ2-1
V gene: TRBV6-6
clone size: .
D gene: .

CDR3 protein: CASSFHNVNTGELFF
CDR3 DNA: TGCGCCAGCAGCTTTCACAACGTGAACACCGGGGAGCTGTTTTTT
J gene: TRBJ2-2
V gene: TRBV5-1
clone size: .
D gene: .

CDR3 protein: CAISEATGGTGELFF
CDR3 DNA: TGTGCCATCAGTGAGGCGACAGGGGGCACCGGGGAGCTGTTTTTT
J gene: TRBJ2-2
V gene: TRBV10-3
clone size: .
D gene: TRBD1

CDR3 protein: CASSLGTGVTEQYF
CDR3 DNA: TGTGCCAGCAGCTTAGGGACAGGGGTTACCGAGCAGTACTTC
J gene: TRBJ2-7
V gene: TRBV7-2
clone size: .
D gene: TRBD1

CDR3 protein: CASSQVQGMNTEAFF
CDR3 DNA: TGCGCCAGCAGCCAAGTACAGGGGATGAACACTGAAGCTTTCTTT
J gene: TRBJ1-1
V gene: TRBV4-1
clone size: .
D gene: TRBD1

CDR3 protein: CASSLEEGKGEQYF
CDR3 DNA: TGTGCTAGCAGCTTAGAGGAGGGGAAGGGCGAGCAGTACTTC
J gene: TRBJ2-7
V gene: TRBV7-7
clone size: once
D gene: .

CDR3 protein: CATSRPQGGNYGYTF
CDR3 DNA: TGTGCCACCAGCCGGCCACAGGGGGGGAACTATGGCTACACCTTC
J gene: TRBJ1-2
V gene: TRBV15
clone size: .
D gene: TRBD1

CDR3 protein: CASSEYGSHEQFF
CDR3 DNA: TGTGCCAGCAGTGAATATGGTAGTCATGAGCAGTTCTTC
J gene: TRBJ2-1
V gene: TRBV25-1
clone size: .
D gene: .

CDR3 protein: CASRSTWSNQPQHF
CDR3 DNA: TGTGCCAGCAGGAGCACGTGGAGCAATCAGCCCCAGCATTTT
J gene: TRBJ1-5
V gene: TRBV2
clone size: few
D gene: .

CDR3 protein: CASSPGGGTDSYEQYF
CDR3 DNA: TGTGCCAGCAGCCCCGGGGGGGGGACGGACTCCTACGAGCAGTACTTC
J gene: TRBJ2-7
V gene: TRBV7-9
clone size: .
D gene: TRBD2

CDR3 protein: CASSPLVGQGTEAFF
CDR3 DNA: TGTGCCAGTAGTCCGTTGGTGGGGCAGGGCACTGAAGCTTTCTTT
J gene: TRBJ1-1
V gene: TRBV19
clone size: .
D gene: .

CDR3 protein: CASSFLLGSVDEQFF
CDR3 DNA: TGTGCCAGCAGTTTCCTACTAGGGTCAGTCGATGAGCAGTTCTTC
J gene: TRBJ2-1
V gene: TRBV6-6
clone size: once
D gene: .

CDR3 protein: CASSMAGLYSNQPQHF
CDR3 DNA: TGTGCCAGTAGTATGGCGGGACTGTATAGCAATCAGCCCCAGCATTTT
J gene: TRBJ1-5
V gene: TRBV19
clone size: .
D gene: .

CDR3 protein: CSVGLVTGELFF
CDR3 DNA: TGCAGCGTTGGGCTGGTAACCGGGGAGCTGTTTTTT
J gene: TRBJ2-2
V gene: TRBV29-1
clone size: .
D gene: .

CDR3 protein: CASSVAQGEESPLHF
CDR3 DNA: TGTGCCAGCAGCGTCGCACAGGGCGAGGAATCACCCCTCCACTTT
J gene: TRBJ1-6
V gene: TRBV9
clone size: .
D gene: .

CDR3 protein: CASSKRPGLCGYTF
CDR3 DNA: TGTGCCAGCAGCAAAAGGCCGGGGTTGTGTGGCTACACCTTC
J gene: TRBJ1-2
V gene: TRBV21-1
clone size: .
D gene: .

CDR3 protein: CASSLYLSDRPGQETQYF
CDR3 DNA: TGTGCCAGCAGCTTGTATCTCTCCGACAGACCTGGGCAAGAGACCCAGTACTTC
J gene: TRBJ2-5
V gene: TRBV7-6
clone size: .
D gene: .

CDR3 protein: CASSEVGDSENSPLHF
CDR3 DNA: TGTGCCAGCAGTGAAGTAGGGGACAGTGAGAATTCACCCCTCCACTTT
J gene: TRBJ1-6
V gene: TRBV25-1
clone size: .
D gene: TRBD1

CDR3 protein: CASSLGLPEQFF
CDR3 DNA: TGTGCCAGCAGCCTGGGACTCCCTGAGCAGTTCTTC
J gene: TRBJ2-1
V gene: TRBV28
clone size: few
D gene: .

CDR3 protein: CASSVAPGGYGYTF
CDR3 DNA: TGCGCCAGCAGCGTCGCTCCAGGGGGCTATGGCTACACCTTC
J gene: TRBJ1-2
V gene: TRBV5-1
clone size: .
D gene: TRBD1

CDR3 protein: CASSVNSGTDTQYF
CDR3 DNA: TGCGCCAGCAGCGTGAATAGCGGAACAGATACGCAGTATTTT
J gene: TRBJ2-3
V gene: TRBV5-1
clone size: .
D gene: .

CDR3 protein: CASSTATNTGELFF
CDR3 DNA: TGCGCCAGCAGCACAGCTACGAACACCGGGGAGCTGTTTTTT
J gene: TRBJ2-2
V gene: TRBV5-1
clone size: once
D gene: .

CDR3 protein: CASSLDRGSNQPQHF
CDR3 DNA: TGCGCCAGCAGCCTAGACAGGGGTAGCAATCAGCCCCAGCATTTT
J gene: TRBJ1-5
V gene: TRBV4-1
clone size: .
D gene: TRBD1

CDR3 protein: CASSVWAQLNTEAFF
CDR3 DNA: TGTGCCAGCAGCGTGTGGGCACAGCTTAACACTGAAGCTTTCTTT
J gene: TRBJ1-1
V gene: TRBV9
clone size: .
D gene: .

CDR3 protein: CAISEARDGSYEQYF
CDR3 DNA: TGTGCCATCAGTGAGGCGAGGGATGGAAGCTACGAGCAGTACTTC
J gene: TRBJ2-7
V gene: TRBV10-3
clone size: .
D gene: .

CDR3 protein: CASSEAGPSYEQYF
CDR3 DNA: TGTGCCAGCAGTGAAGCGGGGCCCTCCTACGAGCAGTACTTC
J gene: TRBJ2-7
V gene: TRBV25-1
clone size: .
D gene: .

CDR3 protein: CASSRRGVRGTEAFF
CDR3 DNA: TGTGCCAGCTCACGACGCGGTGTGCGGGGCACTGAAGCTTTCTTT
J gene: TRBJ1-1
V gene: TRBV18
clone size: .
D gene: .

CDR3 protein: CASSFIGTQGLAGASGELFF
CDR3 DNA: TGCGCCAGCAGCTTTATCGGGACCCAGGGACTAGCGGGTGCCTCCGGGGAGCTGTTTTTT
J gene: TRBJ2-2
V gene: TRBV5-1
clone size: few
D gene: TRBD2

CDR3 protein: CASARRWEANYEQYF
CDR3 DNA: TGTGCCAGTGCCAGACGCTGGGAGGCAAACTACGAGCAGTACTTC
J gene: TRBJ2-7
V gene: TRBV19
clone size: .
D gene: .

CDR3 protein: CASSLLAGATQETQYF
CDR3 DNA: TGTGCTAGCAGCTTATTGGCGGGGGCCACCCAAGAGACCCAGTACTTC
J gene: TRBJ2-5
V gene: TRBV7-7
clone size: .
D gene: .

CDR3 protein: CASSQESQGPYEQYF
CDR3 DNA: TGTGCCAGCAGCCAAGAGAGCCAGGGTCCCTACGAGCAGTACTTC
J gene: TRBJ2-7
V gene: TRBV14
clone size: .
D gene: .

CDR3 protein: CASSLVQGSSREQYF
CDR3 DNA: TGTGCCAGCAGCTTGGTTCAGGGGTCTTCGCGGGAGCAGTACTTC
J gene: TRBJ2-7
V gene: TRBV5-4
clone size: .
D gene: .